These 27 T cell receptor beta chains were all obtained from the same sample, sequenced in a study of blood T cell repertoires in COVID-19. This table comes from immunoSEQ multiplex PCR, and its TCRdb copy is limited to in-frame clones, with some not included. The sample lists hundreds of thousands of clones, 79% occurring once. Sequencing was performed on peripheral blood. These receptors originate from a woman aged 40 to 50 with active or convalescent COVID-19.

This clone is a singleton in its sample. The J gene is TRBJ2-6, the V gene TRBV7-9, with unresolved D. Trimming removed 0 bases at V and 0 bases at J, with 3 bases between. The germline CDR1 and CDR2 sequences are SEHNR and FQNEAQ (reference sequence). The CDR3 has 15 amino acids. The CDR3, as DNA: TGTGCCAGCAGCTTAGCCGTCTCTGGGGCCAACGTCCTGACTTTC. The encoded protein is CASSLAVSGANVLTF. The entire variable domain, with the rest obtained from reference TRBV7-9 and TRBJ2-6, is as follows: DTGVSQNPRHKITKRGQNVTFRCDPISEHNRLYWYRQTLGQGPEFLTYFQNEAQLEKSRLLSDRFSAERPKGSFSTLEIQRTEQGDSAMYLCASSLAVSGANVLTFGAGSRLTVL.

The J gene is TRBJ2-2, the V gene TRBV11-2; D uncertain. Germline CDR1 and CDR2: SGHAT and FQNNGV. Trimming took 1 base from V and 6 from J, leaving 9 bases between them. This CDR3 comprises 14 residues. The CDR3 region is CASSLGSVSGELFF. DNA of the CDR3: TGTGCCAGCAGCTTAGGCTCAGTGTCCGGGGAGCTGTTTTTT.

The CDR3 protein is CASSYSIKTVSGNTIYF. The CDR3 DNA reads as TGTGCCAGCAGTTACTCGATAAAAACAGTCTCTGGAAACACCATATATTTT. V is TRBV6-7 and J is TRBJ1-3; D gene uncertain. TRBV6-7 is an open reading frame whose function is uncertain. The CDR3 sequence is 17 residues long. The germline V and J ends were trimmed by 0 bases and 0 bases, with 12 bases remaining between them.

The CDR3 sequence: CAWRAQGGNSPLHF. CDR3 DNA sequence: TGTGCCTGGAGAGCCCAGGGAGGCAATTCACCCCTCCACTTT. This sequence joins TRBV30 and TRBJ1-6; tentative D call: TRBD1 (5 bases). The ends were cut back, 3 bases at V and 7 bases at J, with 13 bases in the middle. CDR3 length: 14 amino acids. Germline CDR1 reads GTSNPN; CDR2 reads SVGIG (reference sequence).

In DNA form, the CDR3 reads TGCAGTGCTACACGGGACAGGGGAGCTTTCTTT. This encodes CSATRDRGAFF. The chain employs TRBV20-1 and TRBJ1-1; TRBD1 agrees at 10 bases. Per germline, CDR1 DFQATT and CDR2 SNEGSKA (reference sequence). CDR3 size: 11 residues. Losses at the gene ends were 4 bases for V and 10 bases for J; bases not matched to a gene: 3.

This sequence joins TRBV10-1 and TRBJ2-1; TRBD2 matches at 9 bases. The germline gives CDR1 WNHNN, CDR2 SYGVQD (reference sequence). The CDR3 spans 16 residues. The J segment lost 3 bases and the V segment lost 3 bases, leaving 6 bases of the junction unmatched. CDR3 in amino acids: CASSDRAGGGYNEQFF. Here the CDR3 DNA reads TGCGCCAGCAGTGACCGAGCGGGGGGAGGCTACAATGAGCAGTTCTTC.

The rearrangement joins TRBV19 to TRBJ1-1; tentative D call: TRBD1 (6 bases). The CDR3 runs to 12 residues. V was cut by 10 bases and J by 5 bases, with 14 bases left in between. The germline V gene has CDR1 LNHDA and CDR2 SQIVND (reference sequence). In DNA form, the CDR3 reads TGTGCCACCAGTGGCCAGGGGACTGAAGCTTTCTTT. Translating it yields CATSGQGTEAFF. Filled out from reference TRBV19 and TRBJ1-1, the complete variable domain reads DGGITQSPKYLFRKEGQNVTLSCEQNLNHDAMYWYRQDPGQGLRLIYYSQIVNDFQKGDIAEGYSVSREKKESFPLTVTSAQKNPTAFYLCATSGQGTEAFFGQGTRLTVV.

This chain joins TRBV10-1 and TRBJ2-3; unclear D gene. The germline gives CDR1 WNHNN, CDR2 SYGVQD (reference sequence). The ends were cut back, 0 bases at V and 0 bases at J, with 10 bases in the middle. This CDR3 contains 16 residues. In nucleotides, the CDR3 is TGCGCCAGCAGTGAGTCGATCACAGTTAGCACAGATACGCAGTATTTT. This sequence encodes CASSESITVSTDTQYF.

This clone has a handful of counts. The genes are TRBV6-4 and TRBJ1-1, with a weak D call TRBD1 (5 bases). CDR3 size: 13 residues. Germline V gene sequence: CDR1 MRHNA, CDR2 SNTAGT. The V end lost 3 bases, the J end lost 2 bases, and 7 bases lay between the germline ends. The CDR3 protein is CASSETVNTEAFF. DNA for the CDR3: TGTGCCAGCAGTGAGACAGTAAACACTGAAGCTTTCTTT.

Here the CDR3 DNA reads TGTGCCAGCAATAGCCGGGGTCAAAGCACAGATACGCAGTATTTT. It encodes CASNSRGQSTDTQYF. The chain recombines TRBV13 with TRBJ2-3; D may be TRBD2 (5 bases). The CDR3 is made up of 15 amino acids. In germline, CDR1 is PRHDT, CDR2 FYEKMQ (reference sequence). V was cut by 7 bases and J by 0 bases, with 14 bases left in between.

The CDR3 DNA is TGTGCCAGCAGCAAAGAAGAGTACAGGGTTTCTGGAAACACCATATATTTT. Encoded protein: CASSKEEYRVSGNTIYF. V gene TRBV21-1 combines with J gene TRBJ1-3; the tabulated D call, TRBD1, remains unverified against the DNA. TRBV21-1 is a pseudogene segment. The CDR3 length is 17 residues.

The V and J genes are TRBV6-5 and TRBJ2-7; no firm D call. The CDR3 covers 13 residues. V lost 11 bases and J 4 bases, leaving 18 bases between the germline ends. Germline loops: CDR1 MNHEY, CDR2 SVGAGI. CDR3 loop: CAVTRVLPYEQYF. The CDR3 DNA follows: TGTGCCGTAACCCGGGTCCTCCCTTACGAGCAGTACTTC.

The chain combines TRBV4-2 with TRBJ1-6; 7 nucleotides align to TRBD1. V lost 4 bases, J lost 0 bases, and 9 bases stayed unmatched. The V gene's germline CDR1 is LGHNA and CDR2 YNFKEQ. CDR3 length equals 18 residues. CDR3 coding DNA: TGTGCCAGCAGCCCGACGTCCCGGGACAGCTCCTATAATTCACCCCTCCACTTT. Its protein product is CASSPTSRDSSYNSPLHF.

This rearrangement joins TRBV7-6 to TRBJ1-5, with D tentatively TRBD1 (5 bases). Per germline, CDR1 SGHVS and CDR2 FNYEAQ. The CDR3 is 15 amino acids. The V and J ends lost 1 base and 1 base respectively, with 8 bases between them. CDR3: CASSLDGGSNQPQHF. The DNA for the CDR3 is TGTGCCAGCAGCTTAGATGGGGGGAGCAATCAGCCCCAGCATTTT.

CDR3 amino acids: CAISESTSGGAQYF. The CDR3 DNA follows: TGTGCCATCAGTGAATCGACTAGCGGAGGGGCGCAGTATTTT. The gene calls are TRBV10-3 and TRBJ2-3; TRBD2 aligns across 9 bases. The V and J ends lost 3 bases and 10 bases, in that order; junction bases with no gene match: 8. CDR1 is ENHRY, CDR2 SYGVKD, per germline. This CDR3 has 14 residues.

In DNA, the CDR3 is TGTGCCAGCTCTCAAGGGGTGGGCACCGGGGAGCTGTTTTTT. Translation: CASSQGVGTGELFF. The chain links TRBV6-5 to TRBJ2-2, with D maybe TRBD1 (5 bases). Germline V CDR1 and CDR2: MNHEY, SVGAGI. V lost 8 bases and J 4 bases, leaving 14 bases between the germline ends. This CDR3 comprises 14 residues.

The rearrangement joins TRBV7-2 to TRBJ1-5; 12 nucleotides align to TRBD1. The CDR3 runs 17 residues. Germline V CDR1 and CDR2: SGHTA, FQGNSA. V lost 3 bases, J lost 7 bases, and 10 bases stayed unmatched. DNA of the CDR3: TGTGCCAGCAGCTTGTCCGGGACAGGGGGCCTGGTGCAGCCCCAGCATTTT. As protein: CASSLSGTGGLVQPQHF. The full variable domain, completed using reference TRBV7-2 and TRBJ1-5, is GAGVSQSPSNKVTEKGKDVELRCDPISGHTALYWYRQSLGQGLEFLIYFQGNSAPDKSGLPSDRFSAERTGGSVSTLTIQRTQQEDSAVYLCASSLSGTGGLVQPQHFGDGTRLSIL.

The chain is built from TRBV5-4 and TRBJ2-5; 8 nucleotides line up with TRBD1. Germline CDR1 is SGHNT and CDR2 is YYREEE (reference sequence). V was pared by 0 bases and J by 4 bases, with 5 bases of the junction left unmatched. The CDR3 loop spans 15 amino acids. The CDR3: CASSLGRTGTETQYF. The CDR3 region has the DNA TGTGCCAGCAGCTTGGGCCGGACAGGGACAGAGACCCAGTACTTC.

The chain is built from TRBV11-2 and TRBJ1-3; the D is unclear. V shed 0 bases and J shed 6 bases, with 3 bases lying between them. This CDR3 is 12 amino acids long. Looked up from germline, CDR1 is SGHAT and CDR2 is FQNNGV. The DNA of the CDR3 is TGTGCCAGCAGCTTAGACCAAAACACCATATATTTT. Translating gives CASSLDQNTIYF.

The V call is TRBV28, the J call TRBJ1-5; D may be TRBD1 (5 bases). This CDR3 has 16 amino acids. Germline V gene lookup returns CDR1 MDHEN and CDR2 SYDVKM. V was trimmed by 2 bases and J by 4 bases, leaving 15 bases between them. The CDR3 loop reads CASSLIRVGGNQPQHF. The CDR3 DNA reads as TGTGCCAGCAGTTTAATCAGGGTCGGGGGTAATCAGCCCCAGCATTTT.

This rearrangement joins TRBV3-1 (or the pseudogene TRBV3-2) to TRBJ1-5; a possible D gene is TRBD1 (5 bases). The germline V gene encodes CDR1 LGHDT and CDR2 YNNKEL (reference sequence). The CDR3 sequence is 16 residues long. V lost 2 bases, J lost 1 base, and 12 bases lay in between. The CDR3 bases are TGTGCCAGCAGCCAACTCGGTGGGGGGAGCAATCAGCCCCAGCATTTT. It yields the protein CASSQLGGGSNQPQHF.

The chain has TRBV19 and TRBJ1-2; 7 positions agree with TRBD1. J gave up 4 bases and V 3 bases, and 5 bases lay outside the gene matches. CDR1 is LNHDA, CDR2 SQIVND, per germline (reference sequence). The CDR3 sequence is 14 residues long. CDR3 sequence (DNA): TGTGCCAGTAGTATGTACAGGGGAGGCTATGGCTACACCTTC. Amino acids: CASSMYRGGYGYTF.

The chain is built from TRBV24-1 and TRBJ2-4, with TRBD1 matching 7 bases. With V trimmed by 5 bases and J by 8 bases, 8 bases remained unmatched. The CDR3 totals 14 residues. The V gene's germline CDR1 is KGHDR and CDR2 SFDVKD. CDR3 nucleotides: TGTGCCACCAGTGCGACAGGGCATAAGGACATTCAGTACTTC. This encodes CATSATGHKDIQYF.

The rearrangement uses TRBV11-2 and TRBJ1-2; no firm D call. V dropped 1 base and J dropped 5 bases, with 8 bases sitting between them. Germline CDR1 reads SGHAT; CDR2 reads FQNNGV. This CDR3 region has 13 residues. The CDR3 region is CASSLGTLYGYTF. The CDR3 coding sequence is TGTGCCAGCAGCTTAGGAACTCTTTATGGCTACACCTTC.

This clone was seen a single time. This CDR3 is also generated by other DNA sequences in the sample. The V gene is TRBV19, the J gene TRBJ1-5, with D hard to call. The CDR3 loop spans 13 amino acids. V lost 6 bases and J 1 base, leaving 7 bases between the germline ends. CDR1 is LNHDA and CDR2 is SQIVND in the germline V gene (reference sequence). The chain's CDR3 is CASSPTSNQPQHF. The CDR3 DNA sequence: TGTGCCAGTAGCCCAACAAGCAATCAGCCCCAGCATTTT.

The J gene is TRBJ2-2, the V gene TRBV28; 8 positions agree with TRBD2. This CDR3 region has 15 residues. V gave up 5 bases and J gave up 4 bases; unmatched junction bases: 6. CDR1 is MDHEN and CDR2 is SYDVKM in the germline V gene. The CDR3 coding sequence is TGTGCCAGCAGTCCCGGGGGGGCGGGCACCGGGGAGCTGTTTTTT. Translating it yields CASSPGGAGTGELFF.

The chain joins TRBV6-6 to TRBJ1-2; D is unresolved. V was cut by 6 bases and J by 4 bases, with 12 bases left in between. The germline gives CDR1 MNHNY, CDR2 SVGAGI (reference sequence). There are 13 residues in the CDR3. Here the CDR3 DNA reads TGTGCCAGCAGCCAACAGCTTTCCTATGGCTACACCTTC. Its protein is CASSQQLSYGYTF.